A selection of T cell receptor beta chains follows, all from one sample in a study of control samples from healthy donors and cancer patients. Produced via immunoSEQ multiplex PCR; TCRdb's table is partial and in-frame only. There are 130,000 or so clones in the sample; approximately 90% occur only once, and more than 2.5% lies in the top ten. The sample taken for sequencing was blood. Source of these receptors: a man aged 50 to 60 in good health. The CDR3 runs from the conserved cysteine through the conserved F or W. Fields, in order: CDR3 protein, CDR3 DNA, J gene, V gene, clone size, CDR3 length, D gene. A D gene is named only where the DNA matches it firmly. Expanded clones are given a class, and other clones once, few, many or no size at all.

CASKRQGDTEAFF,TGTGCCAGCAAAAGACAGGGCGATACTGAAGCTTTCTTT,TRBJ1-1,TRBV6-5,NA,13,TRBD1
CAISPRDTQYF,TGTGCCATCAGCCCGAGGGATACGCAGTATTTT,TRBJ2-3,TRBV10-3,NA,11,NA
CASSAGTGRTEAFF,TGTGCCAGCAGCGCCGGGACAGGGAGGACTGAAGCTTTCTTT,TRBJ1-1,TRBV3-1/TRBV3-2,NA,14,TRBD1
CASSQVLAGGGTGELFF,TGTGCCAGCAGCCAAGTTTTAGCGGGCGGTGGCACCGGGGAGCTGTTTTTT,TRBJ2-2,TRBV14,NA,17,TRBD2
CASSEGTGLSNYGYTF,TGTGCCAGCAGTGAGGGGACAGGGCTTTCTAACTATGGCTACACCTTC,TRBJ1-2,TRBV6-1,NA,16,TRBD1
CSVEGTLGTEAFF,TGCAGCGTTGAGGGGACCCTGGGAACTGAAGCTTTCTTT,TRBJ1-1,TRBV29-1,NA,13,NA
CASSGGTPTYEQYF,TGTGCCAGCAGTGGGGGGACTCCCACCTACGAGCAGTACTTC,TRBJ2-7,TRBV2,NA,14,NA
CASTTGLAGEDGEQYF,TGTGCCAGCACCACAGGTTTGGCAGGGGAGGATGGCGAGCAGTACTTC,TRBJ2-7,TRBV3-1/TRBV3-2,NA,16,NA
CSVEDRGTGNTGELFF,TGCAGCGTTGAAGATCGGGGGACAGGGAACACCGGGGAGCTGTTTTTT,TRBJ2-2,TRBV29-1,NA,16,TRBD1
CSASDGYTF,TGCAGTGCTAGTGATGGCTACACCTTC,TRBJ1-2,TRBV20-1,NA,9,NA
CASSLGSLYEQYF,TGTGCCAGCAGCTTAGGTTCCTTGTACGAGCAGTACTTC,TRBJ2-7,TRBV7-8,NA,13,NA
CASSQTGTGAVNTIYF,TGTGCCAGCAGCCAAACCGGGACAGGCGCCGTTAACACCATATATTTT,TRBJ1-3,TRBV3-1/TRBV3-2,NA,16,TRBD1
CASSLTRNHNEQFF,TGTGCCAGCAGTTTAACTAGGAACCACAATGAGCAGTTCTTC,TRBJ2-1,TRBV6-5,NA,14,NA
CASSANSGTPQREQYF,TGTGCCAGCAGCGCAAATTCCGGGACACCCCAGCGGGAGCAGTACTTC,TRBJ2-7,TRBV27,NA,16,NA
CASSVGVHNSPLHF,TGTGCCAGCAGCGTAGGTGTTCATAATTCACCCCTCCACTTT,TRBJ1-6,TRBV9,NA,14,NA
CASSWGLPLRTQYF,TGTGCCAGCAGTTGGGGACTGCCGTTGCGTACGCAGTATTTT,TRBJ2-3,TRBV27,NA,14,NA
CASNLDRSGYGYTF,TGTGCCAGCAACCTAGACAGGAGCGGCTATGGCTACACCTTC,TRBJ1-2,TRBV7-9,many,14,NA
CASSYTRPDWGYGYTF,TGTGCCAGCAGTTACACCCGCCCCGACTGGGGCTATGGCTACACCTTC,TRBJ1-2,TRBV6-6,NA,16,NA
CASSTRRGNTEAFF,TGCGCCAGCAGCACTCGTCGGGGGAACACTGAAGCTTTCTTT,TRBJ1-1,TRBV4-1,NA,14,NA
CASTWTANTEAFF,TGTGCCAGCACTTGGACCGCGAACACTGAAGCTTTCTTT,TRBJ1-1,TRBV6-5,NA,13,NA
CASSLGPKLFF,TGTGCCAGCAGCTTAGGACCGAAACTGTTTTTT,TRBJ1-4,TRBV7-9,NA,11,NA
CASSQEGADTQYF,TGTGCCAGCAGCCAAGAGGGGGCAGATACGCAGTATTTT,TRBJ2-3,TRBV3-1/TRBV3-2,NA,13,NA
CASSLALRSDATNEKLFF,TGTGCCAGCAGCTTAGCCCTTCGAAGCGATGCAACTAATGAAAAACTGTTTTTT,TRBJ1-4,TRBV7-9,NA,18,NA
CASSLTTGTGEGETQYF,TGTGCCAGCAGCTTAACAACCGGGACAGGGGAAGGAGAGACCCAGTACTTC,TRBJ2-5,TRBV7-3,once,17,TRBD1
CASSRGALVETQYF,TGTGCCAGCAGCCGGGGGGCCCTGGTGGAGACCCAGTACTTC,TRBJ2-5,TRBV6-2/TRBV6-3,NA,14,NA
CASSQDPPGHETQYF,TGCGCCAGCAGCCAAGATCCCCCAGGGCATGAGACCCAGTACTTC,TRBJ2-5,TRBV4-1,NA,15,NA
CASSQSSYEQYF,TGTGCCAGCAGCCAAAGCTCCTACGAGCAGTACTTC,TRBJ2-7,TRBV14,few,12,NA
CASSWPLGQVFTGELFF,TGTGCCAGCAGCTGGCCCCTGGGCCAGGTCTTCACCGGGGAGCTGTTTTTT,TRBJ2-2,TRBV11-2,NA,17,NA
CASSLCTAFEARGSLCSNQPQHF,TGTGCCAGCAGTTTATGCACAGCTTTCGAGGCCCGGGGATCACTGTGTAGCAATCAGCCCCAGCATTTT,TRBJ1-5,TRBV28,NA,23,NA
CASSWGAQGTEAFF,TGTGCCAGCAGTTGGGGGGCGCAAGGCACTGAAGCTTTCTTT,TRBJ1-1,TRBV6-5,few,14,NA
CATSRRDRGNAFF,TGTGCCACCAGCAGGAGGGACAGGGGAAACGCTTTCTTT,TRBJ1-1,TRBV15,NA,13,TRBD1
CASSPGFGSGNTIYF,TGTGCCAGCAGCCCTGGTTTTGGCTCTGGAAACACCATATATTTT,TRBJ1-3,TRBV11-3,NA,15,NA
CASSSQLGQGGTEAFF,TGCGCCAGCAGCTCCCAACTCGGACAGGGAGGCACTGAAGCTTTCTTT,TRBJ1-1,TRBV5-1,NA,16,TRBD1
CASSQTHLNYNEQFF,TGCGCCAGCAGCCAAACTCACCTGAACTACAATGAGCAGTTCTTC,TRBJ2-1,TRBV4-1,NA,15,NA
CASSSRVTFF,TGTGCCAGCAGTTCTCGGGTAACTTTCTTT,TRBJ1-1,TRBV28,once,10,NA
CSARGGGEAFF,TGCAGTGCTAGAGGGGGTGGGGAAGCTTTCTTT,TRBJ1-1,TRBV20-1,NA,11,NA
CAWSGSGLGYNEQFF,TGTGCCTGGAGTGGATCGGGACTAGGTTACAATGAGCAGTTCTTC,TRBJ2-1,TRBV30,NA,15,TRBD2
CASSERIGRADTQYF,TGTGCCAGCAGCGAGAGGATAGGGAGGGCAGATACGCAGTATTTT,TRBJ2-3,TRBV11-3,NA,15,TRBD2
CASSPGSYGYTF,TGTGCCAGCAGTCCTGGGAGCTATGGCTACACCTTC,TRBJ1-2,TRBV2,NA,12,NA
CASSPQGGSYNSPLHF,TGTGCCAGCAGCCCCCAAGGTGGCTCCTATAATTCACCCCTCCACTTT,TRBJ1-6,TRBV13,NA,16,NA
CASSLRPPSTDTQYF,TGTGCCAGCAGTTTGCGGCCCCCCTCCACAGATACGCAGTATTTT,TRBJ2-3,TRBV28,NA,15,NA
CASSSLGNEQYF,TGTGCCAGCAGCTCCCTCGGAAACGAGCAGTACTTC,TRBJ2-7,TRBV11-3,once,12,NA
CASSLAAGYIYGYTF,TGCGCCAGCAGCTTGGCCGCAGGGTACATCTATGGCTACACCTTC,TRBJ1-2,TRBV5-1,NA,15,NA
CASRAREGHSTDTQYF,TGTGCCAGCAGGGCCCGGGAGGGGCATAGCACAGATACGCAGTATTTT,TRBJ2-3,TRBV11-3,NA,16,TRBD2
CASSRHRGTEAFF,TGTGCCAGCAGCCGCCACCGGGGCACTGAAGCTTTCTTT,TRBJ1-1,TRBV6-5,NA,13,NA
CASSIGVRNEKLFF,TGTGCCAGTAGTATAGGGGTTCGGAATGAAAAACTGTTTTTT,TRBJ1-4,TRBV19,NA,14,NA
CASSLILAEGIQYF,TGTGCCAGCAGCTTAATACTAGCTGAGGGCATTCAGTACTTC,TRBJ2-4,TRBV11-2,NA,14,NA
CASRDTPNTEAFF,TGTGCCAGCAGGGACACACCGAACACTGAAGCTTTCTTT,TRBJ1-1,TRBV6-4,NA,13,NA
CASSASGAGLNSPLHF,TGTGCCAGCAGCGCGTCCGGGGCAGGGCTTAATTCACCCCTCCACTTT,TRBJ1-6,TRBV3-1/TRBV3-2,NA,16,NA
CASSPGSRQGAYEQYF,TGTGCCAGCAGCCCCGGTTCCCGACAGGGTGCCTACGAGCAGTACTTC,TRBJ2-7,TRBV7-6,NA,16,TRBD1
CASRTGSTDTQYF,TGTGCCAGTCGTACTGGGAGCACAGATACGCAGTATTTT,TRBJ2-3,TRBV19,NA,13,NA
CSVQRTENTEAFF,TGCAGCGTTCAGAGGACAGAGAACACTGAAGCTTTCTTT,TRBJ1-1,TRBV29-1,NA,13,NA
CASSLDRGPRVTQYF,TGTGCCAGCAGCCTTGACAGGGGGCCGAGGGTGACCCAGTACTTC,TRBJ2-5,TRBV3-1/TRBV3-2,NA,15,TRBD1
CASAWGEGRFTDTQYF,TGTGCCAGCGCCTGGGGGGAGGGGCGGTTCACAGATACGCAGTATTTT,TRBJ2-3,TRBV2,NA,16,TRBD2
CASSVVGIRGNTIYF,TGTGCCAGCAGCGTAGTAGGGATCCGCGGAAACACCATATATTTT,TRBJ1-3,TRBV9,NA,15,NA
CASSLPGNTIYF,TGTGCCAGCAGCTTGCCTGGAAACACCATATATTTT,TRBJ1-3,TRBV7-9,once,12,NA
CASSLGSGSTDTQYF,TGTGCCAGCAGCTTAGGGTCAGGGTCCACAGATACGCAGTATTTT,TRBJ2-3,TRBV7-9,NA,15,NA
CASSPGTGATYEQYF,TGTGCCAGCAGCCCCGGGACAGGGGCAACCTACGAGCAGTACTTC,TRBJ2-7,TRBV6-5,once,15,TRBD1